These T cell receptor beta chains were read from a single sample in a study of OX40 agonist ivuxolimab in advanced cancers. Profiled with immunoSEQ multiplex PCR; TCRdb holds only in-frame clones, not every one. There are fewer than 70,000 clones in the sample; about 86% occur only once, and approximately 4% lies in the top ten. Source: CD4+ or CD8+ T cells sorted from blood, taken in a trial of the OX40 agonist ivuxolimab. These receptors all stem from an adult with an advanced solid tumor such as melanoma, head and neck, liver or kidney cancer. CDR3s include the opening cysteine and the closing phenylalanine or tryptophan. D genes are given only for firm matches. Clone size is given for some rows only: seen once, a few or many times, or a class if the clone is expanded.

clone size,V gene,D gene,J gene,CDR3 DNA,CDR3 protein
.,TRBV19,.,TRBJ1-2,TGTGCCAGTAGTATAGTGGGCAGCGAATACTATGGCTACACCTTC,CASSIVGSEYYGYTF
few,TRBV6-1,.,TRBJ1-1,TGTGCCTGCCTTAGGGGCAGGAGCACTGAAGCTTTCTTT,CACLRGRSTEAFF
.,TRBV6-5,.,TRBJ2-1,TGTGCCAGCAGTTACCGGGACGGTGGTAAGCAGTTCTTC,CASSYRDGGKQFF
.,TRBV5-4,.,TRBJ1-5,TGTGCCAGCAGCTTGGCCGGCGCGGAGCCCCAGCATTTT,CASSLAGAEPQHF
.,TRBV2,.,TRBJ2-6,TGTGCCAGCAGTGTAAACCCTGGGGCCAACGTCCTGACTTTC,CASSVNPGANVLTF
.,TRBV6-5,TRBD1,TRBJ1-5,TGTGCCAGCAGATTAAACAGGGGAGTCAATCAGCCCCAGCATTTT,CASRLNRGVNQPQHF
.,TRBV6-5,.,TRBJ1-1,TGTGCCAGCACATATAATAGGGACACTGAAGCTTTCTTT,CASTYNRDTEAFF
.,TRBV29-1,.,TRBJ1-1,TGCAGCCCAATCCGGGGCACTGAAGCTTTCTTT,CSPIRGTEAFF
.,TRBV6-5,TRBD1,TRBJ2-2,TGTGCCAGCAGTTACGGGGGGACAGGACTCACCGGGGAGCTGTTTTTT,CASSYGGTGLTGELFF
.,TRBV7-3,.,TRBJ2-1,TGTGCCAGCAGCGCCGCGGAAACCGAGCAGTTCTTC,CASSAAETEQFF
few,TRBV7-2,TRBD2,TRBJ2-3,TGTGCCAGCAGCTACTACTCTAGCGGGTCGCGCACAGATACGCAGTATTTT,CASSYYSSGSRTDTQYF
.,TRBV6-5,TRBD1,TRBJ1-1,TGTGCCAGCAGTTACGGGGGACAGGGAAGGCCTGAAGCTTTCTTT,CASSYGGQGRPEAFF
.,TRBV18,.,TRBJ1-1,TGTGCCAGCTTCCGCGGTAGGGGTTTCGGTGAAGCTTTCTTT,CASFRGRGFGEAFF
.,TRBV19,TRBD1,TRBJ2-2,TGTGCCAGTAGCGGGACAGGGGTCACCGGGGAGCTGTTTTTT,CASSGTGVTGELFF
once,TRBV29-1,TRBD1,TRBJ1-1,TGCAGCGCGGGACAGGCCCTGAACACTGAAGCTTTCTTT,CSAGQALNTEAFF
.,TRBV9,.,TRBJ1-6,TGTGCCAGCAGCGTAGCACCCTCAGGGAATTCACCCCTCCACTTT,CASSVAPSGNSPLHF
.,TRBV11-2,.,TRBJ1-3,TGTGCCAGCAGCCCCGGGGTGGCCGGAAACACCATATATTTT,CASSPGVAGNTIYF
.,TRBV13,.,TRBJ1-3,TGTGCCAGCAGCTTAGCTCACGGCGCTTTATCAAACACCATATATTTT,CASSLAHGALSNTIYF
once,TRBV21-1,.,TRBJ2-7,TGTGCCAGCAGCAGAATTTTCATCTACGAGCAGTACTTC,CASSRIFIYEQYF
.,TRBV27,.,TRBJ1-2,TGTGCCAGCAGTTTATCGACTCGGGGAGAATATGGCTACACCTTC,CASSLSTRGEYGYTF
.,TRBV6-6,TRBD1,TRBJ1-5,TGTGCCAGCAGGGGACAGGGGAGACCCCAGCATTTT,CASRGQGRPQHF
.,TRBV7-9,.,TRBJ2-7,TGTGCCAGCAGTCCCGTCGGGCCCTTCTACGAGCAGTACTTC,CASSPVGPFYEQYF
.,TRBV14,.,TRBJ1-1,TGTGCCAGCAGACGTGGGGGCACTGAAGCTTTCTTT,CASRRGGTEAFF
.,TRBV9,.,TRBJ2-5,TGTGCCAGCAGCGTAGAGGTCTCCCTCCCCTGTGGGTTAGCCCTGTTGTGGGCCCAGTACTTC,CASSVEVSLPCGLALLWAQYF
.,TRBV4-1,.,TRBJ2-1,TGCGCCAGCAGCCAAGAAGTGGTCAATGAGCAGTTCTTC,CASSQEVVNEQFF
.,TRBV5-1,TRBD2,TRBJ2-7,TGCGCCAGCAGCTTGGTGGGGACTAGGGACGAGCAGTACTTC,CASSLVGTRDEQYF
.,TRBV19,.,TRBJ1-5,TGTGCCAGTAGCCGAGAAGGGCGCAGCGCACCACGGCCCCAGCATTTT,CASSREGRSAPRPQHF
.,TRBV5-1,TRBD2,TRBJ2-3,TGCGCCAGCAGCTGGGGACTAGCTTACACAGATACGCAGTATTTT,CASSWGLAYTDTQYF
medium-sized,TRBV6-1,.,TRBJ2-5,TGTGCCAGCACTAGGGAAGAGACCCAGTACTTC,CASTREETQYF
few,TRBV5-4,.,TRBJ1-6,TGTGCCAGCAGCCCCGGAAATTCACCCCTCCACTTT,CASSPGNSPLHF
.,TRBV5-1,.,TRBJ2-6,TGCGCCAGCAGCTTGGTTGCTTCTGCAGTCTCTGGGGCCAACGTCCTGACTTTC,CASSLVASAVSGANVLTF
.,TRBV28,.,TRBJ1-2,TGTGCCAGCAGCGCTCATGAGGGGACGTCGCATGGCTACACCTTC,CASSAHEGTSHGYTF